The clone carrying this T cell receptor beta chain was recorded a few times. The data were obtained in a study of early T cells in non-severe SARS-CoV-2 infection. Study-wide background: Investigators sequenced bulk RNA drawn from unsorted whole blood, and chains remained unpaired.

Each cDNA molecule carried a unique molecular identifier. From the 5' RACE reads, TCRdb called clonotypes with MiXCR, one entry per CDR3 protein. The sample gives over 95,000 distinct CDR3 sequences, approximately 15% of which show up once; 0.95% to 1.5% is in the top ten. Germline lookup yields CDR1 SQVTM and CDR2 ANQGSEA. CDR3 length: 12 residues. V shed 7 bases and J 3 bases; nucleotides not matched to a gene: 5. The sample was whole blood. The TCR originated in an adult who was a healthcare worker with PCR-confirmed SARS-CoV-2 infection or an uninfected control (not recorded which). The chain recombines TRBV29-1 with TRBJ1-2; 7 bases fit TRBD1. This chain's CDR3 is CSGATGHYGYTF. In nucleotides, the CDR3 is TGCAGCGGCGCGACAGGGCACTATGGCTACACCTTC.